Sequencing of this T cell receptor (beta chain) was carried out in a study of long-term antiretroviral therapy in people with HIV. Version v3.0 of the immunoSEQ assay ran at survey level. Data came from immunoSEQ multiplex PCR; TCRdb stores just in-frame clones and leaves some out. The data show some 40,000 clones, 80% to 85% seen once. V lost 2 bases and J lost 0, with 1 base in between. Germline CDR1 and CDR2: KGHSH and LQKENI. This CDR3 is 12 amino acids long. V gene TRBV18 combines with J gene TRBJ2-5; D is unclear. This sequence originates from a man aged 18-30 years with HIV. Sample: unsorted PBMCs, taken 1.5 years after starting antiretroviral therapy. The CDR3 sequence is CASSPNQETQYF. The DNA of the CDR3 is TGTGCCAGCTCACCAAACCAAGAGACCCAGTACTTC.